The present T cell receptor (beta chain) was sequenced within a study of technical replicates of blood from a handful of donors. Only in-frame clones appear in the TCRdb table, and some are missing; sequencing was by immunoSEQ multiplex PCR. The data hold some 14,000 clones, with roughly 80% observed a single time. CDR1 and CDR2 (germline): SNHLY, FYNNEI. V was clipped by 0 bases and J by 8 bases; unmatched bases: 8. CDR3 length equals 15 residues. The source is a human donor in good health. The chain recombines TRBV2 with TRBJ1-1; 8 bases are a match to TRBD1. Input material: PBMCs. CDR3 amino acids: CASSEASRTGSEAFF. CDR3 nucleotide sequence: TGTGCCAGCAGTGAAGCGAGCAGGACAGGGTCCGAAGCTTTCTTT. Complete variable domain (other parts from reference TRBV2 and TRBJ1-1): EPEVTQTPSHQVTQMGQEVILRCVPISNHLYFYWYRQILGQKVEFLVSFYNNEISEKSEIFDDQFSVERPDGSNFTLKIRSTKLEDSAMYFCASSEASRTGSEAFFGQGTRLTVV.